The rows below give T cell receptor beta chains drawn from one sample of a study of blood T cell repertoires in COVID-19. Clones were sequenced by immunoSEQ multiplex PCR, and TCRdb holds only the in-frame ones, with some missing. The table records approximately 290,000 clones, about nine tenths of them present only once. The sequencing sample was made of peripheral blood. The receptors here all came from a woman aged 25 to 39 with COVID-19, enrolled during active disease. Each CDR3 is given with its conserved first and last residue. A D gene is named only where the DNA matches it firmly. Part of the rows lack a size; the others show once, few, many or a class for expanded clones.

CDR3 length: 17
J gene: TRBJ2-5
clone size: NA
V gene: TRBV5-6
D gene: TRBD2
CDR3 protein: CASSLRLAGGYQETQYF

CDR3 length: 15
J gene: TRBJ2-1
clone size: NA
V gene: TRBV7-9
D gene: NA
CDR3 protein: CASSLAVGPPNEQFF

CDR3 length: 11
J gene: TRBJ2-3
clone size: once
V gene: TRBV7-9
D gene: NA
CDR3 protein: CASTPLDTQYF

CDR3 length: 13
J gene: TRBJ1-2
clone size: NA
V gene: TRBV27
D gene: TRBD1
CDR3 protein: CASGRGQEYGYTF

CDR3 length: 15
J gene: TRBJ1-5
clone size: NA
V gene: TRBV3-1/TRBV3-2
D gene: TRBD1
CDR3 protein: CASSQTGTHNQPQHF

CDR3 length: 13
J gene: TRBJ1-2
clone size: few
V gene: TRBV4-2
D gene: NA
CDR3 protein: CASSRTSIWGYTF

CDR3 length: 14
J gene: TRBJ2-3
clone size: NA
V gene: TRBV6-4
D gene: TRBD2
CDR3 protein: CASSEAGGTDTQYF

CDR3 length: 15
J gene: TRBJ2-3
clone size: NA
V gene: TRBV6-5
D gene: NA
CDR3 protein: CASSYSPHGTDTQYF

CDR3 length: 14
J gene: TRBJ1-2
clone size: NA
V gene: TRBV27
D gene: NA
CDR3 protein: CASSLFQGADGYTF

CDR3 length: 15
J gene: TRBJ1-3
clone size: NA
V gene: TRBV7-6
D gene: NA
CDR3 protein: CASSRARGSGNTIYF

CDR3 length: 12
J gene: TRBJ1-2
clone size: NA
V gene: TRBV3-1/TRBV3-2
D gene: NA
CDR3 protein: CASSLSKAGYTF

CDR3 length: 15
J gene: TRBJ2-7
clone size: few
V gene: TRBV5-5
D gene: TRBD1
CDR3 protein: CASSLSTGFGYEQYF

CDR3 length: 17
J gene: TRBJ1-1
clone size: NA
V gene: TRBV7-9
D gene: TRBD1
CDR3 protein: CASSSILQGASNTEAFF

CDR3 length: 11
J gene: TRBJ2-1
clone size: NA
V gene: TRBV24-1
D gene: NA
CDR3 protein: CATQDRNEQFF

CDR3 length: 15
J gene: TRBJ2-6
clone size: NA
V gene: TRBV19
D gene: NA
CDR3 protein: CASIQAHSGANVLTF

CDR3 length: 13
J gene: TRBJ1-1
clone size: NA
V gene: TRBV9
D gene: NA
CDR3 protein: CASSPPMNTEAFF

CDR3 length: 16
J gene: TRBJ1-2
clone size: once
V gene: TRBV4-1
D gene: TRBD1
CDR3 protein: CASSRVPGQTNYGYTF

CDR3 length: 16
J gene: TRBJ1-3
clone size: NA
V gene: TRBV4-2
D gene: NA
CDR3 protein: CASSALEGVEGNTIYF

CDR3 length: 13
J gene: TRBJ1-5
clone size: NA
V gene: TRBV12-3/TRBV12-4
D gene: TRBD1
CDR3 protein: CASSLTGPQPQHF

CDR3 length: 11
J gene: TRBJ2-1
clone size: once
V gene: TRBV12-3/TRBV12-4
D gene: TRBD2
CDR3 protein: CASSLLAERFF

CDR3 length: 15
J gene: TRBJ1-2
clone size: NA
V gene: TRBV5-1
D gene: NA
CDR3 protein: CASSLDGSGDYGYTF

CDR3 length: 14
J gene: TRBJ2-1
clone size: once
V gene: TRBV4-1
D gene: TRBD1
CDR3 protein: CASSPDGTGTEQFF

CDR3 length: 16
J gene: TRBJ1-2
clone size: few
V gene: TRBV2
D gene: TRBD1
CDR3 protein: CATEAGTGGLNYGYTF

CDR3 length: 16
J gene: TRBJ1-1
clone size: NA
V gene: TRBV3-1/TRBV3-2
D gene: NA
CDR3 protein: CASSQPGGHKDTEAFF

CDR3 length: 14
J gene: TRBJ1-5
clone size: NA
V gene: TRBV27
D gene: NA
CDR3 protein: CASSTRGSNQPQHF

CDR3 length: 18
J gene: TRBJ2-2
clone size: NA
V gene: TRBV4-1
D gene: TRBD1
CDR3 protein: CASSQPPVGQGGSGELFF

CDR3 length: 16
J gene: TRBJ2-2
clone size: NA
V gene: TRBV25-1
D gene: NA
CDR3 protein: CASSEWGGANTGELFF

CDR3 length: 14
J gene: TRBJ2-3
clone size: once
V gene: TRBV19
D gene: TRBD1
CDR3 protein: CASRDRGRTDTQYF

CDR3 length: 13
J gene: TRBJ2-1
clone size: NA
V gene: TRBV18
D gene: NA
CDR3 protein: CASSMSASVEQFF

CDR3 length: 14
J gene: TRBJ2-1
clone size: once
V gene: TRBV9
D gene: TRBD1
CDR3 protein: CASSEGTGRLEQFF

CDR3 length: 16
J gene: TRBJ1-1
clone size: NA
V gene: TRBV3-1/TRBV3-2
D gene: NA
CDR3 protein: CASSQVAELANTEAFF

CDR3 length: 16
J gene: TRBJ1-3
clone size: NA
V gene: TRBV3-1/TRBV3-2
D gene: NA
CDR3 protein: CASSPTAGSSGNTIYF

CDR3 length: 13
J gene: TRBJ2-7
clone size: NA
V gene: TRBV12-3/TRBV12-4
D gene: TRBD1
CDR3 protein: CASSFRHRGEQYF

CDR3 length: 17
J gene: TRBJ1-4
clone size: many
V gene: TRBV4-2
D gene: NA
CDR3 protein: CASSQLGGPQNHEKLFF

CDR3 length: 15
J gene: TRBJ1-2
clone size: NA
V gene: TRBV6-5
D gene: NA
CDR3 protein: CASSYDRSVNYGYTF

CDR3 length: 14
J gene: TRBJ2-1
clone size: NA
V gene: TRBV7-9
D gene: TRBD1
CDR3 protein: CASSQGVNYNEQFF

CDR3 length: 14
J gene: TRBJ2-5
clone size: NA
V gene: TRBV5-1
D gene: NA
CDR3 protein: CASSLRQAGQTQYF